This T cell receptor beta chain was identified in a study of response to subunit inactivated influenza vaccine. Between the trimmed V and J ends, which lost 3 bases and 3 bases, there was a span of 12 bases. The CDR3 is made up of 14 amino acids. Germline CDR1 and CDR2: DFQATT and SNEGSKA (reference sequence). This clonotype was observed a few times. TCRdb re-analysed the RT-PCR reads in MiXCR, keeping a single row per CDR3 protein. The data show 530,000 or so distinct CDR3 sequences, about 25% seen once. The chain uses TRBV20-1 and TRBJ2-1; maybe TRBD2 (5 bases). This clonotype was obtained from a middle-aged man who received an inactivated influenza vaccine. The sample here was CD4+ T cells sorted from PBMCs, taken approximately 5 days after vaccination. This chain's CDR3 is CSASIRGSYNEQFF. CDR3 DNA sequence: TGCAGTGCTAGTATCCGGGGAAGCTACAATGAGCAGTTCTTC.